The 15 T cell receptor beta chains below were found in one sample sequenced in a study of blood T cell repertoires in COVID-19. Sequencing used immunoSEQ multiplex PCR; TCRdb keeps in-frame clones, though not all of them. The sample has under 95,000 clones, about 73% seen once. The sample comprised peripheral blood. The receptors originated from a man aged 45-65 years with active or convalescent COVID-19.

In DNA form, the CDR3 reads TGTGCCAGCAGCGTAGGACAGAACAATGAGCAGTTCTTC. Amino acids: CASSVGQNNEQFF. V usage is TRBV9 and J usage is TRBJ2-1, with a weak D call TRBD1 (5 bases). Trimming shortened V by 0 bases and J by 5 bases, and 6 bases separated the two germline ends. Germline CDR1 reads SGDLS; CDR2 reads YYNGEE. The CDR3 covers 13 residues.

The gene calls are TRBV19 and TRBJ1-4, with 8 bases aligning to TRBD1. This CDR3 comprises 16 residues. V gave up 4 bases and J gave up 0 bases; unmatched junction bases: 4. Germline lookup yields CDR1 LNHDA and CDR2 SQIVND (reference sequence). The CDR3 loop is CASSSRGRATNEKLFF. For the CDR3, the DNA is TGTGCCAGTAGTAGCAGGGGGCGAGCAACTAATGAAAAACTGTTTTTT. Together with reference TRBV19 and TRBJ1-4, the CDR3 gives the full variable domain: DGGITQSPKYLFRKEGQNVTLSCEQNLNHDAMYWYRQDPGQGLRLIYYSQIVNDFQKGDIAEGYSVSREKKESFPLTVTSAQKNPTAFYLCASSSRGRATNEKLFFGSGTQLSVL.

The rearrangement joins TRBV18 to TRBJ1-1; 7 nucleotides line up with TRBD1. The CDR3 is 15 amino acids. Germline values: CDR1 KGHSH, CDR2 LQKENI. V shed 2 bases and J 1 base; nucleotides not matched to a gene: 4. The CDR3 nucleotides read TGTGCCAGCTCACCAGAGACAGGGAAGAACACTGAAGCTTTCTTT. Its protein is CASSPETGKNTEAFF.

The V gene is TRBV12-3 or TRBV12-4, the J gene TRBJ1-4; tentatively, D is TRBD1 (5 bases). Trimming stripped 6 bases from V and 8 bases from J, with 13 bases between. The CDR3 is made up of 13 amino acids. The CDR3 sequence is CASSLGQKEKLFF. CDR3 nucleotide sequence: TGTGCCAGCAGCTTGGGGCAAAAAGAAAAACTGTTTTTT.

The chain employs TRBV19 and TRBJ1-1; 7 bases map to TRBD1. The CDR3 covers 14 residues. Germline V lookup: CDR1 LNHDA, CDR2 SQIVND (reference sequence). J gave up 5 bases and V 5 bases, and 8 bases lay outside the gene matches. The CDR3 DNA follows: TGTGCCAGTAGTGCCCAGGGGGATGGAACTGAAGCTTTCTTT. Translated: CASSAQGDGTEAFF. The full variable domain, its missing parts supplied by reference TRBV19 and TRBJ1-1, is DGGITQSPKYLFRKEGQNVTLSCEQNLNHDAMYWYRQDPGQGLRLIYYSQIVNDFQKGDIAEGYSVSREKKESFPLTVTSAQKNPTAFYLCASSAQGDGTEAFFGQGTRLTVV.

The chain combines TRBV9 with TRBJ1-5; D uncertain. Looked up from germline, CDR1 is SGDLS and CDR2 is YYNGEE. The CDR3 sequence is 16 residues long. The V end lost 0 bases, the J end lost 0 bases, and 10 bases lay between the germline ends. The CDR3 loop is CASSVGGENSNQPQHF. DNA for the CDR3: TGTGCCAGCAGCGTAGGGGGAGAGAATAGCAATCAGCCCCAGCATTTT.

V usage is TRBV4-1 and J usage is TRBJ2-5; a weak D match, TRBD2 (5 bases). V was cut by 1 base and J by 4 bases, with 10 bases left in between. The CDR3 runs 14 residues. In germline, CDR1 is MGHRA, CDR2 YSYEKL. This chain's CDR3 is CASSQGLAGETQYF. DNA of the CDR3: TGCGCCAGCAGCCAAGGGCTAGCTGGAGAGACCCAGTACTTC.

This clone came up a few times. V is TRBV6-5 and J is TRBJ2-7; TRBD1 is a possible D gene (6 bases). The CDR3 is made up of 13 amino acids. Germline CDR1 is MNHEY and CDR2 is SVGAGI. Trimming left V 11 bases short and J 2 bases short, with 16 bases between. CDR3 coding DNA: TGTGCCGCAGGGGCCCCAGGGGCCTACGAGCAGTACTTC. This gives the protein CAAGAPGAYEQYF.

The chain joins TRBV9 to TRBJ2-3, with TRBD1 matching over 7 bases. V dropped 3 bases and J dropped 2; count of bases not matched to a gene: 6. Germline V gives CDR1 SGDLS, CDR2 YYNGEE. The CDR3 has 15 amino acids. The CDR3 is CASSADRWDTDTQYF. Written as DNA, the CDR3 is TGTGCCAGCAGCGCGGACAGGTGGGACACAGATACGCAGTATTTT.

The genes are TRBV6-5 and TRBJ1-2, with D hard to call. Between the trimmed V and J ends, which lost 0 bases and 4 bases, there was a span of 9 bases. The germline gives CDR1 MNHEY, CDR2 SVGAGI. The CDR3 extends over 14 amino acids. Written as DNA, the CDR3 is TGTGCCAGCAGTTACTCGAAGGAGGCCTATGGCTACACCTTC. Protein product: CASSYSKEAYGYTF.

This clone has only one observation. CDR3 DNA sequence: TGTGCCAGCTCACCGGCGGAGGGAAGCTCCTACGAGCAGTACTTC. This gives the protein CASSPAEGSSYEQYF. This chain uses TRBV18 with TRBJ2-7, with D possibly being TRBD2 (6 bases). Germline-derived CDR1 and CDR2 are KGHSH and LQKENI. The V gene lost 3 bases and the J gene lost 0 bases, with 12 bases spanning the gap. The CDR3 consists of 15 residues.

The chain combines TRBV5-1 with TRBJ2-3, with TRBD1 identical over 7 bases. Germline CDR1 reads SGHRS; CDR2 reads YFSETQ. This CDR3 has 18 amino acids. V was clipped by 0 bases and J by 1 base; unmatched bases: 11. The CDR3 sequence: CASSLAGTATPGTDTQYF. The CDR3 region has the DNA TGCGCCAGCAGCTTGGCAGGGACAGCCACCCCGGGCACAGATACGCAGTATTTT.

This chain links TRBV19 with TRBJ1-3, with 7 bases identical to TRBD1. From germline, CDR1 is LNHDA and CDR2 SQIVND (reference sequence). CDR3 length equals 15 residues. Trimming at V came to 9 bases and at J to 0 bases, leaving 8 bases not matched to a gene. The CDR3 DNA sequence: TGTGCCAGCAAACAGGGGCAGAGCTCTGGAAACACCATATATTTT. Translation gives CASKQGQSSGNTIYF. Drawing the rest from reference TRBV19 and TRBJ1-3, the complete variable domain is DGGITQSPKYLFRKEGQNVTLSCEQNLNHDAMYWYRQDPGQGLRLIYYSQIVNDFQKGDIAEGYSVSREKKESFPLTVTSAQKNPTAFYLCASKQGQSSGNTIYFGEGSWLTVV.

Only one count was recorded for this clone. The V gene is TRBV7-2, the J gene TRBJ1-6; D might be TRBD1 (6 bases). The CDR3 extends over 16 amino acids. Per the germline V gene, CDR1 is SGHTA and CDR2 is FQGNSA. V lost 0 bases to trimming and J lost 10 bases, with 16 bases between them. CDR3 residues: CASSLAGGGIGSPLHF. CDR3 in DNA: TGTGCCAGCAGCTTAGCGGGGGGGGGCATTGGGTCACCCCTCCACTTT.

The chain combines TRBV7-3 with TRBJ2-5, with D possibly matching TRBD2 (7 bases). CDR3 size: 15 residues. The germline V gene has CDR1 SGHTA and CDR2 FQGTGA. The V and J ends lost 5 bases and 5 bases respectively, with 18 bases between them. CDR3 coding DNA: TGTGCCAGCAGCCAAGGGGGGGCTCAGCGGGAGACCCAGTACTTC. Its translation is CASSQGGAQRETQYF.